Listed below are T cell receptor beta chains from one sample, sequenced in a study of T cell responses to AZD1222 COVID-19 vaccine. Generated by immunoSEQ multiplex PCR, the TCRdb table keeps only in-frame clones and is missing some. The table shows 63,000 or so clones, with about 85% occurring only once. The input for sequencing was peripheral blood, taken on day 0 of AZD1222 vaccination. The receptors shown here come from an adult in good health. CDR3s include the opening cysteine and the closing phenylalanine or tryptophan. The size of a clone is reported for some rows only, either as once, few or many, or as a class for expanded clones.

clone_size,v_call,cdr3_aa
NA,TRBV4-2,CASSQDPWQLYSNQPQHF
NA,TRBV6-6,CASRHRDGVEAFF
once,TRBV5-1,CASAWDGENTIYF
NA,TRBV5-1,CASSLAGQGNSPLHF
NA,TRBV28,CASTGGGLGDNEQFF
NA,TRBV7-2,CASSQHRGTGRSNYGYTF
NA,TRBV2,CASKADYNEKLFF
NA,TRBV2,CASSAPGRSGNTIYF
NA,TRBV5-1,CASSSSPGATMETQYF
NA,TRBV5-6,CASSFQRVEKLFF
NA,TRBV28,CASSLLSGGHGYTF
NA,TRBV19,CASSSGPPYGYTF
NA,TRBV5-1,CASSSRTGGYGYTF
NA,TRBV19,CASSNTGGFDEQFF
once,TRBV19,CASSFPRQGSDEQYF
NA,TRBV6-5,CASSSYRGSQYF
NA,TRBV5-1,CASSLASSGGYQETQYF
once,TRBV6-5,CASSSWDSLADTQYF
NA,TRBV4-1,CASSQQETQYF
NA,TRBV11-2,CASSPGENTEAFF
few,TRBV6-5,CASVRGRDYGYTF
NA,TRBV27,CASSLSGYNSPLHF
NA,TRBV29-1,CSVDPGRRNTEAFF
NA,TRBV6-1,CASSEGDRGNQPQHF
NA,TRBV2,CASTRDSLGELFF
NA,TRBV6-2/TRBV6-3,CASSPQYNSPLHF
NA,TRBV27,CASRQGTHEQYF
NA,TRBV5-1,CASSLELRSEAVAFF
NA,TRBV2,CASREEAGPNTEAFF
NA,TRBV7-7,CASSSDFGDPSRGYTF
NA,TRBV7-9,CASSLDQRRLYNEQFF
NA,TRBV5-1,CASSLGGWGGGNQPQHF
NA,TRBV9,CASSTTGGVTEAFF
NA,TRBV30,CAWSAHSSSNQPQHF
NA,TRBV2,CASLGASSYNEQFF
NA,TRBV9,CASSGGTSGYEQYF
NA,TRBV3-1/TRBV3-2,CASSHTGTGAFGELFF
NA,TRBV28,CASSFGGARGYTF
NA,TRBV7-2,CASSASGGGSSNQPQHF
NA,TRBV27,CASSHSARRTEAFF
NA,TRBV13,CASSPESGFSTGELFF
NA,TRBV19,CASSINRKETQYF
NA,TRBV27,CASTRGHEQYF
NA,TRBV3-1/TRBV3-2,CASSQDLAGASYEQYF
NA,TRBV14,CASSQEAGGLGNNEQFF
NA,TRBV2,CASSLAGAPYEQYF
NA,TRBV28,CASSRRRVGGMSGYTF
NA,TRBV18,CASSARSGGGDEQYF